The rows below give T cell receptor beta chains drawn from one sample of a study of blood T cell repertoires in COVID-19. The table came from immunoSEQ multiplex PCR; TCRdb's copy has only in-frame clones and leaves some out. In the table there are some 130,000 clones, approximately 90% of which are singletons. Sequencing was performed on peripheral blood. The receptors were gathered from a man over 45 with active or convalescent COVID-19. Both conserved end residues are part of each CDR3. A D gene is named only where the DNA matches it firmly. Clone sizes are given selectively: once, few, many, or a class where the clone is expanded.

TRBV19,NA,TRBJ1-3,NA,CASSLDRISGNTIYF,TGTGCCAGTAGTCTCGACAGAATCTCTGGAAACACCATATATTTT
TRBV6-5,NA,TRBJ2-3,TRBD1,CASRARGYPTDTQYF,TGTGCCAGCAGGGCCAGGGGGTACCCCACAGATACGCAGTATTTT
TRBV5-4,NA,TRBJ1-6,NA,CASSLGPTASPLHF,TGTGCCAGCAGCTTGGGACCGACAGCCTCACCCCTCCACTTT
TRBV3-1/TRBV3-2,NA,TRBJ2-1,TRBD2,CASSQGLAGAGYEQFF,TGTGCCAGCAGCCAAGGTCTGGCGGGAGCCGGCTATGAGCAGTTCTTC
TRBV6-7,NA,TRBJ1-6,NA,CASSYSIFGGPYNSPLHF,TGTGCCAGCAGTTACTCGATTTTCGGGGGACCATATAATTCACCCCTCCACTTT
TRBV29-1,NA,TRBJ2-1,NA,CSVQGGSSYNEQFF,TGCAGCGTTCAGGGCGGAAGCTCCTACAATGAGCAGTTCTTC
TRBV19,NA,TRBJ2-3,TRBD1,CASSIGTGGTDTQYF,TGTGCCAGTAGTATTGGGACAGGGGGCACAGATACGCAGTATTTT
TRBV5-8,few,TRBJ1-1,NA,CASSSGGGWTEAFF,TGTGCCAGCAGCTCCGGCGGGGGTTGGACTGAAGCTTTCTTT
TRBV28,NA,TRBJ2-7,TRBD2,CASSLKPGLAGSYEQYF,TGTGCCAGCAGTTTGAAACCGGGACTAGCGGGCTCCTACGAGCAGTACTTC
TRBV9,once,TRBJ2-7,NA,CASSPGLNTYEQYF,TGTGCCAGCAGCCCTGGACTAAACACGTACGAGCAGTACTTC
TRBV4-1,NA,TRBJ2-7,NA,CASSRGAPRSSYEQYF,TGCGCCAGCAGCCGTGGGGCCCCCAGGAGCTCCTACGAGCAGTACTTC
TRBV7-2,NA,TRBJ1-4,NA,CASSLDWAGLNEKLFF,TGTGCCAGCAGCTTAGACTGGGCGGGACTTAATGAAAAACTGTTTTTT
TRBV4-2,few,TRBJ1-5,NA,CASSQEARGGNQPQHF,TGTGCCAGCAGCCAAGAAGCTCGGGGGGGCAATCAGCCCCAGCATTTT
TRBV7-8,NA,TRBJ1-5,TRBD1,CASSLGDRAAQPQHF,TGTGCCAGCAGCTTAGGGGACAGGGCGGCTCAGCCCCAGCATTTT
TRBV19,NA,TRBJ2-7,TRBD2,CASSTQAGVPYEQYF,TGTGCCAGTAGTACTCAAGCGGGAGTCCCCTACGAGCAGTACTTC
TRBV6-1,NA,TRBJ2-3,TRBD2,CASSVLLWREGGDTQYF,TGTGCCAGCAGTGTACTCCTCTGGCGGGAGGGCGGGGATACGCAGTATTTT
TRBV11-2,NA,TRBJ2-7,TRBD2,CASRLSGKVEQYF,TGTGCCAGCAGACTTAGCGGGAAGGTCGAGCAGTACTTC
TRBV5-8,NA,TRBJ2-1,NA,CASSLGTNNEQFF,TGTGCCAGCAGCTTGGGGACAAACAATGAGCAGTTCTTC
TRBV11-2,NA,TRBJ2-7,NA,CASRSGWNYEQYF,TGTGCCAGCAGAAGCGGGTGGAACTACGAGCAGTACTTC
TRBV30,few,TRBJ2-7,NA,CAWSRQGGSGEQYF,TGTGCCTGGAGTCGACAGGGAGGTTCTGGCGAGCAGTACTTC
TRBV5-4,NA,TRBJ2-3,NA,CASSRETSTDTQYF,TGTGCCAGCAGCCGAGAGACTAGCACAGATACGCAGTATTTT
TRBV11-2,NA,TRBJ1-1,NA,CASSLAAMRVVAFF,TGTGCCAGCAGCTTAGCTGCAATGCGGGTTGTAGCTTTCTTT
TRBV3-1/TRBV3-2,NA,TRBJ2-7,TRBD1,CASSQEAGGEQYF,TGTGCCAGCAGCCAAGAGGCAGGGGGCGAGCAGTACTTC
TRBV7-9,NA,TRBJ1-4,TRBD1,CASSLTGGVTTNEKLFF,TGTGCCAGCAGCTTAACAGGGGGAGTAACAACTAATGAAAAACTGTTTTTT
TRBV6-1,NA,TRBJ1-5,TRBD1,CASREDRAPQPQHF,TGTGCCAGCAGGGAAGACAGGGCTCCTCAGCCCCAGCATTTT
TRBV5-4,NA,TRBJ1-4,NA,CASSLGVSTNEKLFF,TGTGCCAGCAGCTTGGGAGTATCAACTAATGAAAAACTGTTTTTT
TRBV28,NA,TRBJ1-5,TRBD1,CASSAPGQFSNQPQHF,TGTGCCAGCAGTGCCCCGGGACAGTTTAGCAATCAGCCCCAGCATTTT
TRBV7-4,NA,TRBJ1-3,TRBD1,CASSLAHTGQGWIGGGNTIYF,TGTGCCAGCAGCTTAGCCCATACGGGACAGGGGTGGATAGGGGGTGGAAACACCATATATTTT
TRBV30,NA,TRBJ2-2,NA,CAWATRVPGELFF,TGTGCCTGGGCCACCAGGGTTCCCGGGGAGCTGTTTTTT
TRBV6-5,NA,TRBJ1-3,NA,CASSYSNYGNTIYF,TGTGCCAGCAGTTACTCCAACTATGGAAACACCATATATTTT
TRBV28,NA,TRBJ1-2,TRBD1,CASSLSRGTYGYTF,TGTGCCAGCAGTTTGTCCAGGGGGACTTATGGCTACACCTTC
TRBV29-1,NA,TRBJ2-2,NA,CSVQGREDTGELFF,TGCAGCGTTCAGGGTAGGGAGGACACCGGGGAGCTGTTTTTT
TRBV3-1/TRBV3-2,NA,TRBJ2-5,NA,CASRSFGGQETQYF,TGTGCCAGCAGATCATTCGGCGGTCAAGAGACCCAGTACTTC
TRBV29-1,once,TRBJ2-3,TRBD2,CSVAGLAGVSTDTQYF,TGCAGCGTCGCAGGACTAGCGGGGGTGAGCACAGATACGCAGTATTTT
TRBV18,NA,TRBJ2-3,TRBD1,CASSPRDSYTDTQYF,TGTGCCAGCTCACCACGGGACAGCTACACAGATACGCAGTATTTT
TRBV6-5,NA,TRBJ2-5,TRBD1,CASSFTRTGKKTQYF,TGTGCCAGCAGTTTCACCCGGACAGGGAAAAAGACCCAGTACTTC
TRBV27,NA,TRBJ1-5,NA,CASTGGLGQPQHF,TGTGCCAGCACTGGAGGGCTCGGTCAGCCCCAGCATTTT
TRBV5-4,NA,TRBJ2-3,NA,CATQKPTTGRQSDTQYF,TGTGCCACCCAGAAACCGACGACAGGGAGGCAATCAGATACGCAGTATTTT
TRBV15,NA,TRBJ1-5,NA,CATSRLGGTNQPQHF,TGTGCCACCAGCAGACTAGGAGGCACTAATCAGCCCCAGCATTTT
TRBV14,NA,TRBJ2-2,TRBD2,CASSQAGLGELFF,TGTGCCAGCAGCCAAGCGGGACTAGGGGAGCTGTTTTTT
TRBV27,NA,TRBJ1-6,TRBD1,CASSPGQGNASPLHF,TGTGCCAGCAGTCCTGGACAGGGGAACGCTTCACCCCTCCACTTT
TRBV19,once,TRBJ1-3,NA,CASSITSRGGNTIYF,TGTGCCAGTAGCATCACCTCTAGAGGCGGAAACACCATATATTTT
TRBV5-1,NA,TRBJ2-2,TRBD1,CASSYGTGGRVTGELFF,TGCGCCAGCAGCTATGGGACAGGGGGCCGGGTGACCGGGGAGCTGTTTTTT
TRBV5-1,NA,TRBJ1-5,TRBD1,CASSVTGGNQPQHF,TGCGCCAGCAGCGTGACAGGGGGCAATCAGCCCCAGCATTTT
TRBV9,NA,TRBJ2-3,TRBD2,CASKQTSGSTDTQYF,TGTGCCAGCAAACAAACTAGCGGGAGCACAGATACGCAGTATTTT
TRBV10-3,NA,TRBJ1-2,TRBD1,CAISRGQDYGYTF,TGTGCCATCAGTAGAGGACAGGACTATGGCTACACCTTC